These 24 T cell receptor beta chains originate from one sample sequenced in a study of naive and memory T cell subsets. The library had UMIs added by 3' ligation of an oligonucleotide to TCR cDNA. Ligated cDNA underwent four rounds of PCR with nested alpha and beta constant region primers and SP2. TCRdb itself ran the 5' RACE reads through MiXCR, one entry per CDR3 protein. The sample records more than 45,000 distinct CDR3 sequences, approximately 7.2% being singletons. These TCRs come from a male donor in good health.

In the case of this clonotype: A much larger clone differs from this one at a single base, so this may be a read error. The gene calls are TRBV20-1 and TRBJ2-7; D uncertain. CDR1 is DFQATT, CDR2 SNEGSKA, per germline (reference sequence). This CDR3 has 14 residues. CDR3 DNA sequence: TGCAGTGCTAGAGATCCCCTCTTGGTCTACGTGCAGTACTTC. Translated, it gives CSARDPLLVYVQYF.

This clonotype appeared many times. The J gene is TRBJ2-7, the V gene TRBV1; the listed D gene, TRBD1, was not tested against the DNA. TRBV1 is a pseudogene. The length of the CDR3 is 12 residues. The CDR3 here is CTSQGDSYEQYF. The CDR3 bases are TGCACCAGCCAGGGGGACTCCTACGAGCAGTACTTC.

Ten or more counts support this clonotype. The J gene is TRBJ2-7, the V gene TRBV7-2; 7 bases map to TRBD2. Germline lookup yields CDR1 SGHTA and CDR2 FQGNSA. J lost 0 bases, V lost 5 bases, and 7 bases had no gene match. This CDR3 has 15 amino acids. The CDR3 DNA reads as TGTGCCAGCAGCGTTACGGGAGGCCGCTCCTACGAGCAGTACTTC. Its protein is CASSVTGGRSYEQYF.

The table lists this clonotype with many counts. Written as DNA, the CDR3 is TGTGCCAGCAGCTTATTCGGCCATTCAGCGGGGGCCAACGTCCTGACTTTC. It is translated as CASSLFGHSAGANVLTF. The chain combines TRBV7-9 with TRBJ2-6; D remains ambiguous. The CDR3 totals 17 residues. The germline V gene encodes CDR1 SEHNR and CDR2 FQNEAQ (reference sequence). The germline V and J ends were trimmed by 2 bases and 4 bases, with 15 bases remaining between them.

This chain links TRBV28 with TRBJ2-7, with D uncertain. This CDR3 contains 12 residues. Germline V gives CDR1 MDHEN, CDR2 SYDVKM. V gave up 2 bases and J gave up 2 bases, with 4 bases separating them. The CDR3 is CASSLGAYEQYF. The CDR3 nucleotides are TGTGCCAGCAGTTTAGGTGCCTACGAGCAGTACTTC.

The chain uses TRBV5-4 and TRBJ1-5, with a weak D call TRBD1 (5 bases). The CDR3 covers 14 residues. Germline V gene sequence: CDR1 SGHNT, CDR2 YYREEE (reference sequence). V lost 4 bases, J lost 3 bases, and 11 bases lay in between. Written as DNA, the CDR3 is TGTGCCAGCAGCGGGGACGGTCACAATCAGCCCCAGCATTTT. Residues: CASSGDGHNQPQHF.

This clonotype was observed a few times. V and J are TRBV6-6 and TRBJ1-2, with 8 bases that match TRBD1. The ends lost 4 bases at V and 7 bases at J; junction bases unmatched: 8. The CDR3 is 14 amino acids. In germline, CDR1 is MNHNY, CDR2 SVGAGI (reference sequence). The CDR3 DNA sequence: TGTGCCAGCAGTTTAAAAGACAGGGGCAGTGGCTACACCTTC. Translation gives CASSLKDRGSGYTF.

CDR3 region: CASKISQGGIYEQYF. CDR3 sequence (DNA): TGTGCCAGTAAGATCTCCCAGGGTGGGATTTACGAGCAGTACTTC. V is TRBV19 and J is TRBJ2-7; D possibly corresponds to TRBD1 (5 bases). V lost 7 bases and J lost 4, with 20 bases in between. CDR1 LNHDA and CDR2 SQIVND come from the germline V gene (reference sequence). The CDR3 totals 15 residues.

The chain is built from TRBV6-1 and TRBJ2-7, with 13 bases identical to TRBD2. The CDR3 consists of 15 residues. With V trimmed by 0 bases and J by 6 bases, 2 bases remained unmatched. Germline assignment: CDR1 MNHNS and CDR2 SASEGT. This chain's CDR3 is CASSEAGLAGIEQYF. The CDR3 coding sequence is TGTGCCAGCAGTGAAGCGGGACTAGCGGGGATCGAGCAGTACTTC.

In this sample, this clonotype is medium-sized (0.01 to 0.1%). The chain has TRBV5-4 and TRBJ2-7, with D possibly matching TRBD1 (6 bases). The V end lost 4 bases, the J end lost 6 bases, and 11 bases lay between the germline ends. The CDR3 runs to 12 residues. CDR1 and CDR2 (germline): SGHNT, YYREEE (reference sequence). The CDR3: CASSAPGVEQYF. DNA for the CDR3: TGTGCCAGCAGCGCGCCAGGGGTCGAGCAGTACTTC.

The table lists this clonotype with a few counts. The V call is TRBV19, the J call TRBJ1-5; D is possibly TRBD1 (6 bases). V lost 10 bases and J lost 8, with 24 bases in between. The CDR3 has 15 residues. In germline, CDR1 is LNHDA, CDR2 SQIVND (reference sequence). CDR3 nucleotide sequence: TGTGCCACTAGAACCGGGACACTGACCCTGGAGCCCCAGCATTTT. It translates to CATRTGTLTLEPQHF.

On this clonotype itself: At one end the junction does not follow the germline gene, possibly because of a read error. V gene TRBV11-2 combines with J gene TRBJ2-4; 12 bases fit TRBD1. Germline loops: CDR1 SGHAT, CDR2 FQNNGV. The CDR3 loop spans 24 amino acids. CDR3 residues: CASSIKPPGQGAPFRGDDKTIQYF. In DNA form, the CDR3 reads TGTGCCAGCAGCATCAAACCCCCGGGACAGGGGGCCCCATTTAGGGGGGACGACAAAACCATTCAGTACTTC.

This clonotype was observed a handful of times. The chain links TRBV29-1 to TRBJ2-2; D is unresolved. This CDR3 has 12 amino acids. The germline V gene has CDR1 SQVTM and CDR2 ANQGSEA. V was trimmed by 8 bases and J by 5 bases, leaving 12 bases between them. CDR3 region: CSSRTETGELFF. The CDR3 region has the DNA TGCAGCTCCCGGACGGAGACCGGGGAGCTGTTTTTT.

This clonotype turned up a few times. The V and J genes are TRBV10-3 and TRBJ2-7, with 9 bases lining up with TRBD1. V shed 4 bases and J 0 bases; nucleotides not matched to a gene: 4. In germline, CDR1 is ENHRY, CDR2 SYGVKD. The CDR3 has 15 amino acids. The CDR3 sequence: CAISGTGALSYEQYF. CDR3 sequence (DNA): TGTGCCATCAGTGGGACAGGGGCTCTCTCCTACGAGCAGTACTTC.

This clonotype showed up just a few times. This chain uses TRBV19 with TRBJ2-3, with 9 bases matching TRBD1. Germline trimming cut 5 bases from V and 1 base from J; bases unmatched to any gene: 13. Germline CDR1 reads LNHDA; CDR2 reads SQIVND (reference sequence). CDR3 size: 18 residues. CDR3 amino acids: CASSPDRGRGDGTDTQYF. Here the CDR3 DNA reads TGTGCCAGTAGTCCGGACAGGGGAAGGGGTGATGGCACAGATACGCAGTATTTT.

This chain uses TRBV5-6 with TRBJ2-1, with 9 bases lining up with TRBD2. Germline CDR1 SGHDT, CDR2 YYEEEE. V was clipped by 7 bases and J by 3 bases; unmatched bases: 8. This CDR3 is built from 15 residues. The CDR3 region has the DNA TGTGCCAGCCGTCCGGGACTAGCTGTCTACAATGAGCAGTTCTTC. This encodes CASRPGLAVYNEQFF.

The chain carries TRBV3-1 and TRBJ2-7, with D possibly being TRBD2 (6 bases). From germline, CDR1 is LGHDT and CDR2 YNNKEL (reference sequence). V lost 4 bases and J lost 8, with 24 bases in between. This CDR3 spans 16 amino acids. CDR3 bases: TGTGCCAGCAGCCCCCCTCGGGTGGCGGGGCTCCCCAAGCAGTACTTC. The encoded protein is CASSPPRVAGLPKQYF.

This clonotype was detected a few times. J is TRBJ2-3 and V is TRBV9; unclear D gene. The CDR3 is 12 residues long. Germline CDR1 and CDR2: SGDLS and YYNGEE. V was shortened by 0 bases and J by 4 bases, with 3 bases between the two germline ends. The CDR3 reads CASSVAADTQYF. In DNA form, the CDR3 reads TGTGCCAGCAGCGTAGCGGCAGATACGCAGTATTTT.

This clonotype was counted between two and nine times. The rearrangement uses TRBV20-1 and TRBJ2-7; 12 nucleotides line up with TRBD2. J lost 4 bases, V lost 0 bases, and 7 bases had no gene match. This CDR3 spans 16 amino acids. Germline loops: CDR1 DFQATT, CDR2 SNEGSKA (reference sequence). The CDR3 sequence: CSARDLRLAGAYEQYF. The CDR3 nucleotides read TGCAGTGCTAGAGACCTCAGACTAGCGGGAGCGTACGAGCAGTACTTC.

This clonotype has a handful of counts. V and J are TRBV7-2 and TRBJ2-7; 10 bases match TRBD1. Trimming removed 3 bases from V and 7 bases from J; junction bases left unmatched: 6. Germline lookup yields CDR1 SGHTA and CDR2 FQGNSA. This CDR3 is built from 14 residues. Here the CDR3 DNA reads TGTGCCAGCAGCTTCGACAGGGGGCGTGGAGAGCAGTACTTC. Translation: CASSFDRGRGEQYF.

There are many counts of this clonotype. The V call is TRBV11-3, the J call TRBJ2-3; D uncertain. The CDR3 is 13 amino acids. V gave up 3 bases and J gave up 6 bases, with 10 bases separating them. Per the germline V gene, CDR1 is SGHNT and CDR2 is YENEEA. The CDR3 here is CASSFIRADTQYF. CDR3 DNA: TGTGCCAGCAGCTTTATCCGCGCGGATACGCAGTATTTT. Full variable domain (missing parts from reference TRBV11-3 and TRBJ2-3): EAGVVQSPRYKIIEKKQPVAFWCNPISGHNTLYWYLQNLGQGPELLIRYENEEAVDDSQLPKDRFSAERLKGVDSTLKIQPAELGDSAVYLCASSFIRADTQYFGPGTRLTVL.

This clonotype was detected ten times or more. The chain joins TRBV6-1 to TRBJ2-3; D is unclear. CDR3 length: 12 amino acids. Between the trimmed V and J ends, which lost 6 bases and 5 bases, there was a span of 9 bases. Germline CDR1 and CDR2: MNHNS and SASEGT. CDR3 sequence: CASSIKVDTQYF. Here the CDR3 DNA reads TGTGCCAGCAGCATCAAAGTAGATACGCAGTATTTT.

This clonotype appeared a few times. This chain joins TRBV4-1 and TRBJ2-3; D is unclear. V shed 1 base and J shed 5 bases, with 7 bases lying between them. CDR1 MGHRA and CDR2 YSYEKL come from the germline V gene. This CDR3 spans 13 amino acids. The CDR3 loop reads CASSQGVVDTQYF. DNA for the CDR3: TGCGCCAGCAGCCAAGGAGTTGTAGATACGCAGTATTTT.

This clonotype occurred a few times. The chain carries TRBV6-5 and TRBJ1-2; D may be TRBD1 (5 bases). Germline values: CDR1 MNHEY, CDR2 SVGAGI. CDR3 length: 15 residues. Trimming left V 0 bases short and J 5 bases short, with 13 bases between. CDR3 sequence reads: CASSYSKRGGYGYTF. CDR3 coding DNA: TGTGCCAGCAGTTACTCGAAGCGTGGGGGGTATGGCTACACCTTC.